There are a few counts of the clone carrying this T cell receptor beta chain. The sample comes from a study of T cells in localized non-small cell lung cancer. Germline V gene data show CDR1 as SGDLS and CDR2 as YYNGEE. This CDR3 contains 13 residues. Trimming at V came to 4 bases and at J to 6 bases, leaving 7 bases not matched to a gene. Method: immunoSEQ multiplex PCR; TCRdb's copy keeps in-frame clones and lacks some. In the table there are approximately 2,800 clones, around 35% of which are singletons. The sample was lung tumor tissue, taken before any cancer treatment. The J gene is TRBJ2-7, the V gene TRBV9, with TRBD2 identical over 7 bases. The source of this sequence is a man aged 35-69 years with stage II lung adenocarcinoma. The CDR3 DNA follows: TGTGCCAGCAGCAAAGATGGGGAGGGCGAGCAGTACTTC. Amino acid sequence: CASSKDGEGEQYF.